This T cell receptor beta chain was documented in a study of T cell responses to AZD1222 COVID-19 vaccine. About this clone: Its target is unknown. The identical CDR3 is also encoded by other nucleotide sequences in the sample.

V lost 0 bases to trimming and J lost 7 bases, with 13 bases between them. CDR1 LNHNV and CDR2 YYDKDF come from the germline V gene (reference sequence). The CDR3 extends over 15 amino acids. Study-level results: There were mostly white British donors and more females than males, and clonal diversity was possibly underestimated. With dominance at 160-218 and 743-854, vaccine-associated CD4 TCRs spanned spike. Only a handful of AZD1222 recipients, six or seven in all, had baseline seropositivity. Spike-specific TCR depth and breadth grew after two AZD1222 doses.

The data were produced by immunoSEQ multiplex PCR, yet TCRdb's version contains in-frame clones alone and is incomplete. Seen here are approximately 130,000 clones, over 90% observed once, and the top ten hold around 0.91%. The sequenced sample was peripheral blood, obtained on day 0 of AZD1222 vaccination. V and J are TRBV15 and TRBJ1-5; the D gene is possibly TRBD1 (5 bases). The origin of this receptor is an adult in good health. The CDR3 here is CATSRDRREGQPQHF. The CDR3 coding sequence is TGTGCCACCAGCAGAGATAGGAGGGAGGGGCAGCCCCAGCATTTT.